The clone carrying this T cell receptor (beta chain) came up many times. This specimen comes from a study of tumor-infiltrating lymphocytes in primary liver carcinoma. In the study overall: Donors had hepatocellular carcinoma or combined HCC and intrahepatic cholangiocarcinoma. Roughly 3.5 to 7.13 million productive TCRbeta reads came from each sample, comparable across tissue types.

Co-extraction yielded RNA and DNA from about 20-30 mg of unsorted bulk tissue. With around 490 ng total RNA as template and a constant-region primer, TCR beta cDNA was made. Slightly modified ARM-PCR, run as three nested multiplex PCR rounds, produced the TCR beta libraries. TCRdb re-called the multiplex PCR reads with MiXCR, one entry per CDR3 protein. The profile shows around 40,000 distinct CDR3 sequences, 73% of them singletons. Source material: liver tumor tissue from sampling region 2. As for subset: tumor region T2, inferior pole. The sequence came from a man in his forties with primary liver carcinoma and hepatitis B virus infection.

CDR3 loop: CASSPTSGRLDTQYF. CDR3 in DNA: TGTGCCAGCAGTCCGACTAGCGGGAGATTAGATACGCAGTATTTT. This rearrangement joins TRBV6-1 to TRBJ2-3, with 12 bases aligning to TRBD2. V trimming: 5 bases; J trimming: 5 bases; junction bases outside the gene matches: 5. The germline V gene has CDR1 MNHNS and CDR2 SASEGT. This CDR3 comprises 15 residues.